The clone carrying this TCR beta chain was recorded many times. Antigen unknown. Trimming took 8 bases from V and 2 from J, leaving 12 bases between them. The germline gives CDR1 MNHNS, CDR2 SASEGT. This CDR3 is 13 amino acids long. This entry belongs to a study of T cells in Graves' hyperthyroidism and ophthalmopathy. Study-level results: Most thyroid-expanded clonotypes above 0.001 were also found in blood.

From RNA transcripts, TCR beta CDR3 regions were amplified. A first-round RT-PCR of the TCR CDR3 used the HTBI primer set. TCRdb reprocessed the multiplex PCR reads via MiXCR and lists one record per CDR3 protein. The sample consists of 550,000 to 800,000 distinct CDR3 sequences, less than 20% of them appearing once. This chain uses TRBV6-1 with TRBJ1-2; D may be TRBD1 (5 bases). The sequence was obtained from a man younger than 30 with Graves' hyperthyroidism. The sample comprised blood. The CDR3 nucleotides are TGTGCCAGCCGCCTAGGGACCAACTATGGCTACACCTTC. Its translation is CASRLGTNYGYTF.